This T cell receptor (beta chain) appears in the sequencing data of a study of blood T cells in healthy people across ages. With a J-beta primer mix and a sample-barcoded 5' primer, a second PCR ran about 7 to 12 cycles. Each TCR beta cDNA got a 12-nucleotide random molecular identifier. Each CDR3 protein gets one entry after TCRdb re-called the 5' RACE reads with MiXCR. Of roughly 1.5 million distinct CDR3 sequences in the sample, roughly two fifths were seen once. The V segment lost 11 bases and the J segment 10 bases; nucleotides outside the gene matches: 16. The length of the CDR3 is 13 residues. Germline CDR1 reads ENHRY; CDR2 reads SYGVKD.

This clonotype was sampled from a woman younger than 30 in good health. The J gene is TRBJ1-2, the V gene TRBV10-3; 7 bases are a match to TRBD1. The material sequenced was blood. The CDR3 protein is CAAAQGELDDYTF. The DNA for the CDR3 is TGTGCCGCAGCTCAGGGGGAGTTAGACGACTACACCTTC.